This T cell receptor beta chain was recorded in a study of T cell changes during pregnancy in multiple sclerosis. This clone was detected only once. Clones were read by immunoSEQ multiplex PCR, and TCRdb kept only the in-frame ones, dropping some. The sample contains tens of thousands of clones, over 80% of which appear only once. Germline V lookup: CDR1 SGHRS, CDR2 YFSETQ. V was pared by 0 bases and J by 0 bases, with 8 bases between. The CDR3 contains 15 residues. The chain employs TRBV5-1 and TRBJ2-3; possibly TRBD1 for D (5 bases). The clonotype originates from a female donor with multiple sclerosis, enrolled in a pregnancy study. Sequenced material: CD8+ T cells from peripheral blood mononuclear cells, taken in the third trimester of pregnancy. Written as DNA, the CDR3 is TGCGCCAGCAGCTTGGTACAGGACAGCACAGATACGCAGTATTTT. Its translation is CASSLVQDSTDTQYF.